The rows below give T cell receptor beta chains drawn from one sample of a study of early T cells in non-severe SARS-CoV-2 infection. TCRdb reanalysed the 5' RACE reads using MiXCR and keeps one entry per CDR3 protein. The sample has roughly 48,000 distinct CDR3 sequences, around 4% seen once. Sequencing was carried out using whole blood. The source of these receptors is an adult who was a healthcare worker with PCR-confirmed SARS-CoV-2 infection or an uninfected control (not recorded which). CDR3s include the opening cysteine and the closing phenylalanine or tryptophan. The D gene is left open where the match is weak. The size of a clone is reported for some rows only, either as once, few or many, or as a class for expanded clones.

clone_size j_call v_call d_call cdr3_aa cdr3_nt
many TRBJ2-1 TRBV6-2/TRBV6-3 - CASRRIGFPYEQFF TGTGCCAGCAGGAGGATAGGGTTTCCCTATGAGCAGTTCTTC
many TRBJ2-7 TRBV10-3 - CAIRSAELAYEQYF TGTGCCATCAGGTCAGCGGAGTTGGCCTACGAGCAGTACTTC
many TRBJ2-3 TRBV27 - CASSLRSGGLSTDTQYF TGTGCCAGCAGTTTAAGGTCGGGGGGCCTTAGCACAGATACGCAGTATTTT
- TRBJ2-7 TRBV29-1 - CSATRNSYEQYF TGCAGCGCCACTAGGAACAGCTACGAGCAGTACTTC
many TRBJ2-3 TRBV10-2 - CASRPDSTDTQYF TGCGCCAGCAGGCCGGACAGCACAGATACGCAGTATTTT
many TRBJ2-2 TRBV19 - CASSVLSTNTGELFF TGTGCCAGTAGTGTGTTAAGTACGAACACCGGGGAGCTGTTTTTT
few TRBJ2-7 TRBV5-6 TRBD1 CASSYWTGGSYEQYF TGTGCCAGCAGCTATTGGACAGGTGGTTCCTACGAGCAGTACTTC
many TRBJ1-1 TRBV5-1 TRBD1 CASSSHRGENTEAFF TGCGCCAGCAGCTCCCACAGGGGAGAGAACACTGAAGCTTTCTTT
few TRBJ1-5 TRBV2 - CASRQDYSNQPQHF TGTGCCAGCAGGCAGGATTATAGCAATCAGCCCCAGCATTTT
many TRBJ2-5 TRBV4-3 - CASSQDLRETQYF TGCGCCAGCAGCCAAGATCTGCGAGAGACCCAGTACTTC
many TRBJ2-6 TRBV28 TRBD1 CASKGQGDSGANVLTF TGTGCCAGCAAGGGACAGGGAGATTCTGGGGCCAACGTCCTGACTTTC
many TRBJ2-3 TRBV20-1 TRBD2 CSARGRTSGSRADTQYF TGCAGTGCTAGAGGTCGGACTAGCGGGAGTCGCGCAGATACGCAGTATTTT
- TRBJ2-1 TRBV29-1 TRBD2 CSVVLGLAGNSYNEQFF TGCAGCGTTGTTCTGGGACTAGCGGGCAACTCCTACAATGAGCAGTTCTTC
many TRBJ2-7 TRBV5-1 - CASSRSGLWNEQYF TGCGCCAGCAGCAGGTCAGGGCTTTGGAACGAGCAGTACTTC
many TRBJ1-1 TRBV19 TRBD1 CASSSDRVNTEAFF TGTGCCAGTAGCTCCGACAGGGTGAACACTGAAGCTTTCTTT
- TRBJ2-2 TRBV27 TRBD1 CASSLYGRDRTNTGELFF TGTGCCAGCAGTTTATACGGCCGGGACAGAACGAACACCGGGGAGCTGTTTTTT
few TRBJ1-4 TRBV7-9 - CASSVGHQNEKLFF TGTGCCAGCAGTGTGGGACACCAAAATGAAAAACTGTTTTTT
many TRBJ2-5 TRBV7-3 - CASSLSASSETQYF TGTGCCAGCAGCTTATCGGCTAGCTCGGAGACCCAGTACTTC
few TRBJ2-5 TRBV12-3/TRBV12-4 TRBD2 CASSLIAGVGETQYF TGTGCCAGCAGTTTAATAGCGGGAGTTGGAGAGACCCAGTACTTC
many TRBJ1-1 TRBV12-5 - CASGLNLANTEAFF TGTGCTAGTGGTTTGAACCTGGCTAACACTGAAGCTTTCTTT
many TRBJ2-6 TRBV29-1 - CSVGTGSRANVLTF TGCAGCGTCGGTACAGGGTCAAGGGCCAACGTCCTGACTTTC
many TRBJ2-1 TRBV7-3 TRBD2 CASSPNLAGGRNEQFF TGTGCCAGCAGCCCGAATCTAGCGGGGGGGCGCAATGAGCAGTTCTTC
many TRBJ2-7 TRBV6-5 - CASSYSRQRRSYEQYF TGTGCCAGCAGTTACTCACGTCAGAGGCGATCCTACGAGCAGTACTTC
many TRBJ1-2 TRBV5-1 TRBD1 CASSSGTGDGYTF TGCGCCAGCAGCTCCGGGACAGGGGATGGCTACACCTTC
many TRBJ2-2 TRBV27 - CASRGNTGGDTGELFF TGTGCCAGCAGGGGTAATACAGGGGGGGACACCGGGGAGCTGTTTTTT
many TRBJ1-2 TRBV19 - CASSPLGDILYGYTF TGTGCCAGTAGTCCCCTGGGGGACATTCTCTATGGCTACACCTTC
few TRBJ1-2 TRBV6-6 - CASSYSTEGGYTF TGTGCCAGCAGTTACTCGACAGAGGGTGGCTACACCTTC
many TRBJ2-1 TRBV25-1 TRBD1 CASRAQGSNEQFF TGTGCCAGCAGAGCACAGGGGTCAAATGAGCAGTTCTTC
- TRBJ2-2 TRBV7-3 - CASSLGGMNTGELFF TGTGCCAGCAGCTTAGGGGGGATGAACACCGGGGAGCTGTTTTTT
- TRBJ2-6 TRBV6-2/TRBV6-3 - CASSYARPSGANVLTF TGTGCCAGCAGTTACGCTCGCCCCTCTGGGGCCAACGTCCTGACTTTC
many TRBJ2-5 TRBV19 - CATRPGSQETQYF TGTGCCACCCGGCCCGGTTCACAAGAGACCCAGTACTTC
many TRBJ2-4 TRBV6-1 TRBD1 CASSPGQGILAKNIQYF TGTGCCAGCAGCCCGGGACAGGGGATCCTAGCCAAAAACATTCAGTACTTC
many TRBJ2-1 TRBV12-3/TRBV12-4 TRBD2 CASSPGASGRGNEQFF TGTGCCAGCAGCCCCGGAGCTAGCGGGAGGGGAAATGAGCAGTTCTTC
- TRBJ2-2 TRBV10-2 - CASSNIRVANTGELFF TGCGCCAGCTCGAACATTAGGGTGGCGAACACCGGGGAGCTGTTTTTT
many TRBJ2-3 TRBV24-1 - CATSPAGDTDTQYF TGTGCCACCAGTCCCGCTGGTGACACAGATACGCAGTATTTT
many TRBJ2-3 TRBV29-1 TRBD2 CSVELAGIPDTQYF TGCAGCGTTGAGCTAGCGGGAATTCCAGATACGCAGTATTTT
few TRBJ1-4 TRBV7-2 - CASSLNLATNEKLFF TGTGCCAGCAGTTTGAACTTGGCAACTAATGAAAAACTGTTTTTT
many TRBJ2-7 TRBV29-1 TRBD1 CSVGGTGLGEQYF TGCAGCGTTGGAGGGACAGGGTTGGGCGAGCAGTACTTC
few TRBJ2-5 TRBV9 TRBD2 CASSPRAGGEETQYF TGTGCCAGCAGCCCCCGAGCGGGAGGGGAAGAGACCCAGTACTTC
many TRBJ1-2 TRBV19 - CASSPPGALGYTF TGTGCCAGTAGTCCGCCGGGGGCGCTTGGCTACACCTTC
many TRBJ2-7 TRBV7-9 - CASSLGGESYEQYF TGTGCCAGCAGCTTAGGGGGAGAATCCTACGAGCAGTACTTC
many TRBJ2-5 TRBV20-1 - CSVLARETQYF TGCAGTGTTCTAGCGAGAGAGACCCAGTACTTC
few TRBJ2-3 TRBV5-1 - CASSSETGREPDTQYF TGCGCCAGCAGCTCGGAGACAGGGAGGGAGCCAGATACGCAGTATTTT
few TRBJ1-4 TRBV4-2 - CASSQDSWINEKLFF TGTGCCAGCAGCCAAGATAGTTGGATTAATGAAAAACTGTTTTTT
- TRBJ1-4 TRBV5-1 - CASSTDGYNEKLFF TGCGCCAGCAGCACCGACGGATATAATGAAAAACTGTTTTTT
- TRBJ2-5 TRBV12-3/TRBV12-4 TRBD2 CASSPAPRFPSGDHQETQYF TGTGCCAGCAGTCCAGCGCCCAGGTTTCCTAGCGGGGACCACCAAGAGACCCAGTACTTC
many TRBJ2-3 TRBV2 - CASSSDNLGDTQYF TGTGCCAGCAGTTCCGACAACCTCGGCGATACGCAGTATTTT
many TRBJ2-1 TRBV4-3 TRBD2 CASSLQIAGSSYNEQFF TGCGCCAGCAGCCTTCAGATAGCGGGTAGCTCCTACAATGAGCAGTTCTTC
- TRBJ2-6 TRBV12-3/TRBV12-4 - CASSLVDVLIF TGTGCCAGCAGTTTAGTTGACGTCCTGATTTTC
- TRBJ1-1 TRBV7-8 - CASSFGGLLNTEAFF TGTGCCAGCAGCTTCGGCGGACTTCTGAACACTGAAGCTTTCTTT
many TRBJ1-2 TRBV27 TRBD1 CASSGTVDNYGYTF TGTGCCAGCAGCGGGACAGTGGATAACTATGGCTACACCTTC
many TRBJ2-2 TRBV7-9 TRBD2 CASTNILAGEDTGELFF TGTGCCAGCACCAATATTCTAGCGGGAGAGGACACCGGGGAGCTGTTTTTT
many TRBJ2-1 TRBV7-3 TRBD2 CASSLKGLAGVSSYNEQFF TGTGCCAGCAGCTTAAAGGGGCTAGCGGGAGTCAGCTCCTACAATGAGCAGTTCTTC
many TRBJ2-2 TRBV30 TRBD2 CAGGDGADTGELFF TGTGCCGGGGGGGATGGGGCCGACACCGGGGAGCTGTTTTTT
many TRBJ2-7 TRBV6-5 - CASIPPGQYEQYF TGTGCCAGCATCCCCCCCGGACAGTACGAGCAGTACTTC
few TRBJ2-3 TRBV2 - CASKDSLLDTQYF TGTGCCAGCAAAGACAGCCTACTAGATACGCAGTATTTT
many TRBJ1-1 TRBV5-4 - CASSRDSHEAFF TGTGCCAGCAGCAGGGACTCTCATGAGGCTTTCTTT